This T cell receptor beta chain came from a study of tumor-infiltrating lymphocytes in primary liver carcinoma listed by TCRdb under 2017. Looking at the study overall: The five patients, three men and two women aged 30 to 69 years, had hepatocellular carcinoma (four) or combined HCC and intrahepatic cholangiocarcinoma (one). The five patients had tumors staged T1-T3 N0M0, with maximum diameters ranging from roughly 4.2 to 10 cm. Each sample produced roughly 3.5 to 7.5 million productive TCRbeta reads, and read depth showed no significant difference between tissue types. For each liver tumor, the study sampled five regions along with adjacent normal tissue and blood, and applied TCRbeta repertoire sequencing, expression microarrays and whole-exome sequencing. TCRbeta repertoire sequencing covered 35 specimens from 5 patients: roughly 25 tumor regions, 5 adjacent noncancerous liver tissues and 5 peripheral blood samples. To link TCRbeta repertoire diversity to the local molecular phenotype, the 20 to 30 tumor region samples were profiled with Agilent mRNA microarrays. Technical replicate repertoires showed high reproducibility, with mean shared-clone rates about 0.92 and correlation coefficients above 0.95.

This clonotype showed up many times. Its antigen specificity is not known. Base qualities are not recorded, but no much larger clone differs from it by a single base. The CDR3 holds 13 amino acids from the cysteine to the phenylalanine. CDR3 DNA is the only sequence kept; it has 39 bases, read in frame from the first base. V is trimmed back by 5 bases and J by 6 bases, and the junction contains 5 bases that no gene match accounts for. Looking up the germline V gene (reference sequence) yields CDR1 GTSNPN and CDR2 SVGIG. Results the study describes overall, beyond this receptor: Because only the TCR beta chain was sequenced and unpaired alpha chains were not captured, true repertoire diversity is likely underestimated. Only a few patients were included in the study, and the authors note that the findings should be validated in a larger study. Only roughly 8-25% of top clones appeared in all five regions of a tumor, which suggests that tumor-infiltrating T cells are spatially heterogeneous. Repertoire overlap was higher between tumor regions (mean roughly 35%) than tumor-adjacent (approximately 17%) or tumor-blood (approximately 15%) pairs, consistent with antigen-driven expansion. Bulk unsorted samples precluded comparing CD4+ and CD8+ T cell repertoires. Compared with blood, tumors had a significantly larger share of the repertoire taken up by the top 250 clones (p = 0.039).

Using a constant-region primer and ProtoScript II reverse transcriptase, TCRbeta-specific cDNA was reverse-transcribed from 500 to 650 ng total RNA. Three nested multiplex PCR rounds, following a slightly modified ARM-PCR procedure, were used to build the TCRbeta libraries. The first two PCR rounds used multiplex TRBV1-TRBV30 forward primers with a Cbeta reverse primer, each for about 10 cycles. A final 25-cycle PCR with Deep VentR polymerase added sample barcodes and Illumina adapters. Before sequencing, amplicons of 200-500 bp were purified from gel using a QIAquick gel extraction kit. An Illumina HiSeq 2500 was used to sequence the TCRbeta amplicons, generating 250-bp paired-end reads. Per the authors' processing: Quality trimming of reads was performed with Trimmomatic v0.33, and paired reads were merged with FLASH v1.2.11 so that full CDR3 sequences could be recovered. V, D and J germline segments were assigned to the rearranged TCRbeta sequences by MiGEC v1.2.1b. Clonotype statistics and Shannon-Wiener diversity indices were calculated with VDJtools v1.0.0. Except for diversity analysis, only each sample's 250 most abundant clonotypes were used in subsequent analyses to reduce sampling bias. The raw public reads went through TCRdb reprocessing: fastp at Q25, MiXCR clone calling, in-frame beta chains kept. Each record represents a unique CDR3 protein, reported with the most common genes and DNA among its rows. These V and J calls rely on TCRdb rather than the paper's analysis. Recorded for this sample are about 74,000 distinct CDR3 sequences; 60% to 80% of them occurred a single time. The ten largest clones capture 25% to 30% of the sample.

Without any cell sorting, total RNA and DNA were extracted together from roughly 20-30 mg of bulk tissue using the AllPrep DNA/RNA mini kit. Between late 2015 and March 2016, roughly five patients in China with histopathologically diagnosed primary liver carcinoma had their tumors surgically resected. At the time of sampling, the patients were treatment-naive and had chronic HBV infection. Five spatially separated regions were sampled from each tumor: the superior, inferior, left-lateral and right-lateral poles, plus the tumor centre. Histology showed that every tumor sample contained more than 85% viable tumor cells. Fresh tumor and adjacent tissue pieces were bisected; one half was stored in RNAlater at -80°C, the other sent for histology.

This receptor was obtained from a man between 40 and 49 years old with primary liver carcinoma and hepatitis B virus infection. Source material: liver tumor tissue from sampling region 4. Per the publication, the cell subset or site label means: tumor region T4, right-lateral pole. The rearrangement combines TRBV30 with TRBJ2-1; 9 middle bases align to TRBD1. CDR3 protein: CAWHLQGANEQFF. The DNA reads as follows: TGTGCCTGGCACCTACAGGGGGCCAATGAGCAGTTCTTC.